This T cell receptor (beta chain) appears in the sequencing data of a study of T cell responses to AZD1222 COVID-19 vaccine. Study-wide context: Pooled together were second doses at about 4 or about 12 weeks. Findings of the study overall: In a largely white British group with more females than males, clonal diversity was possibly underestimated. A rise in Spike-specific TCR breadth and depth followed two AZD1222 doses.

Points on this clone: Its antigen is not identified.

Method: immunoSEQ multiplex PCR; TCRdb's copy keeps in-frame clones and lacks some. Of 140,000 to 150,000 clones in the sample, roughly nine tenths were seen once. The germline V gene encodes CDR1 SGHAT and CDR2 FQNNGV. The V and J ends lost 5 bases and 10 bases, in that order; junction bases with no gene match: 6. The CDR3 is 13 amino acids. The chain joins TRBV11-2 to TRBJ1-1, with 11 bases aligning to TRBD1. The source of this sequence is an adult in good health. The material was peripheral blood, obtained on day 0 of AZD1222 vaccination. The CDR3: CASSPGTGGSAFF. The CDR3 DNA follows: TGTGCCAGCAGCCCCGGGACAGGGGGTTCAGCTTTCTTT.